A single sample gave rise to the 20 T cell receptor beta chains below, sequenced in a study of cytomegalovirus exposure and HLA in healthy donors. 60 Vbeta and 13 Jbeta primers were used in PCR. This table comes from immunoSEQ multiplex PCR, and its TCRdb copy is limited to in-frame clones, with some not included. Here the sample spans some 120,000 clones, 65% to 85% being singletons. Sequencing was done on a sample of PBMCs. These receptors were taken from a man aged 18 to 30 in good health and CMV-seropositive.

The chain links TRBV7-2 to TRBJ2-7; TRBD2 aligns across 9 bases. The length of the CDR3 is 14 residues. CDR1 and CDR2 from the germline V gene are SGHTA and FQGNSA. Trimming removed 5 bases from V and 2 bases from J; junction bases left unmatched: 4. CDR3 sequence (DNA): TGTGCCAGCAGCCGACTAGCGGTCACCTACGAGCAGTACTTC. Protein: CASSRLAVTYEQYF. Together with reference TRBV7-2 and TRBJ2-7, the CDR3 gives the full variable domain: GAGVSQSPSNKVTEKGKDVELRCDPISGHTALYWYRQSLGQGLEFLIYFQGNSAPDKSGLPSDRFSAERTGGSVSTLTIQRTQQEDSAVYLCASSRLAVTYEQYFGPGTRLTVT.

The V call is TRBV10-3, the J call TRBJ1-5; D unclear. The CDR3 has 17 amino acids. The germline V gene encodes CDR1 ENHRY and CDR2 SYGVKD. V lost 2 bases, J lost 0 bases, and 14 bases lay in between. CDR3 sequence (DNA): TGTGCCATCAGTGAGGGGTTGGGGAGCCCTAGCAATCAGCCCCAGCATTTT. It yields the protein CAISEGLGSPSNQPQHF.

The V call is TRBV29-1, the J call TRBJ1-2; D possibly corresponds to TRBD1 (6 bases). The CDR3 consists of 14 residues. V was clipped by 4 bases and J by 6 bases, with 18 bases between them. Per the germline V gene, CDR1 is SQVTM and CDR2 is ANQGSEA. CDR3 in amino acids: CSVVRSGGGDGYTF. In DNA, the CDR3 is TGCAGCGTTGTGCGGAGTGGTGGGGGCGATGGCTACACCTTC.

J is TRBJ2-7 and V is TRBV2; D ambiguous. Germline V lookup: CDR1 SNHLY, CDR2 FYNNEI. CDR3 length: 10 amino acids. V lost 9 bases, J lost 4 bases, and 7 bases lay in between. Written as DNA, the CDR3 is TGTGCCAGTGGCAATTACGAGCAGTACTTC. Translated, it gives CASGNYEQYF.

The CDR3 sequence is CAWSTRPGVVETQYF. CDR3 DNA: TGTGCCTGGAGCACCAGACCTGGAGTTGTGGAGACCCAGTACTTC. V gene TRBV30 combines with J gene TRBJ2-5, with D hard to call. CDR3 length: 15 residues. The germline CDR1 and CDR2 sequences are GTSNPN and SVGIG (reference sequence). Between the trimmed V and J ends, which lost 3 bases and 5 bases, there was a span of 19 bases.

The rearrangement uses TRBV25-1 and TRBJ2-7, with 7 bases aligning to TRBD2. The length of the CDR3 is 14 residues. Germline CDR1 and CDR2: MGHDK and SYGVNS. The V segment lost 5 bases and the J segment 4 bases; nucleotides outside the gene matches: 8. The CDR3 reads CASSLGLADYEQYF. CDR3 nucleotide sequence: TGTGCCAGCAGTCTGGGCCTAGCGGATTACGAGCAGTACTTC.

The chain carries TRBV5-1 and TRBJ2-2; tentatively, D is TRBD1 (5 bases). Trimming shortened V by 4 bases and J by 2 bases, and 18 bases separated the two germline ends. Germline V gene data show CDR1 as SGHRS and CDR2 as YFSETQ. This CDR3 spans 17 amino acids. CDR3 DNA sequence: TGCGCCAGCAGCGAGGCTGGGGCAGGGATCAACACCGGGGAGCTGTTTTTT. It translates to CASSEAGAGINTGELFF.

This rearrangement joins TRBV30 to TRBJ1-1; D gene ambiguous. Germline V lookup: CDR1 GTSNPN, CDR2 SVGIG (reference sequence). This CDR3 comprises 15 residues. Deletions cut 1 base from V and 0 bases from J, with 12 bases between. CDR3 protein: CAWSDPGALNTEAFF. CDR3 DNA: TGTGCCTGGAGTGACCCGGGAGCTCTGAACACTGAAGCTTTCTTT.

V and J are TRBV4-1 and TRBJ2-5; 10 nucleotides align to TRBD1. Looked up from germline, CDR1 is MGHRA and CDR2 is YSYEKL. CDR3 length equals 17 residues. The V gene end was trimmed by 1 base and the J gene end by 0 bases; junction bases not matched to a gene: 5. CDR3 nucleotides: TGCGCCAGCAGCCAAGGACAGGGGGCAGGGTACCAAGAGACCCAGTACTTC. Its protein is CASSQGQGAGYQETQYF.

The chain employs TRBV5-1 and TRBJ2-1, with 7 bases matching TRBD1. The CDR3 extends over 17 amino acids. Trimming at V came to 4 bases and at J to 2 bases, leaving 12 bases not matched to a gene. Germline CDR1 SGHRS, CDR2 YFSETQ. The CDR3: CASSPPSRGPTYNEQFF. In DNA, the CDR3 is TGCGCCAGCAGCCCCCCTAGTAGGGGGCCAACCTACAATGAGCAGTTCTTC.

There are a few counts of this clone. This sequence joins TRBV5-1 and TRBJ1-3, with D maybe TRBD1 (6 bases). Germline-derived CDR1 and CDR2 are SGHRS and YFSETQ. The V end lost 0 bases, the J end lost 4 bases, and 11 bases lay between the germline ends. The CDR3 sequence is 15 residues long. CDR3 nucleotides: TGCGCCAGCAGCTTGGACAGGGCCACCGGAAACACCATATATTTT. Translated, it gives CASSLDRATGNTIYF.

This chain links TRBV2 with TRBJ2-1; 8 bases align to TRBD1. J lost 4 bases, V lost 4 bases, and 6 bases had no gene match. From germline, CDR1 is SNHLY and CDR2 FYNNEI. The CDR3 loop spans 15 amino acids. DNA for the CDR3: TGTGCCAGCAGTGCTCCAGGGGGCGCGTACAATGAGCAGTTCTTC. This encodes CASSAPGGAYNEQFF.

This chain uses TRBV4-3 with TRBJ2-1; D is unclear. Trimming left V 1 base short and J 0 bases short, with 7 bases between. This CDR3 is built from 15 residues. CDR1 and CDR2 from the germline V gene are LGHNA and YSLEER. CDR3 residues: CASSQVWSSYNEQFF. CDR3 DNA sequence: TGCGCCAGCAGCCAAGTGTGGAGCTCCTACAATGAGCAGTTCTTC.

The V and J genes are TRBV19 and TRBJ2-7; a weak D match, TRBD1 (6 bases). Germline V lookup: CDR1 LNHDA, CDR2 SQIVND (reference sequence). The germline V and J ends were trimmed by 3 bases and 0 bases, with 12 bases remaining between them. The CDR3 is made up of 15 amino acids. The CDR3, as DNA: TGTGCCAGTAGTATCGGACAGTCGAGCTCCTACGAGCAGTACTTC. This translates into CASSIGQSSSYEQYF.

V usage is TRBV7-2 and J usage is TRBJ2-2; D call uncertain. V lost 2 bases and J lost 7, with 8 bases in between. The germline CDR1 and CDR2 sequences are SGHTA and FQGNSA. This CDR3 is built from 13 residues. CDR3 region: CASSLRVNGELFF. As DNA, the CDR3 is TGTGCCAGCAGCTTACGGGTTAACGGGGAGCTGTTTTTT.

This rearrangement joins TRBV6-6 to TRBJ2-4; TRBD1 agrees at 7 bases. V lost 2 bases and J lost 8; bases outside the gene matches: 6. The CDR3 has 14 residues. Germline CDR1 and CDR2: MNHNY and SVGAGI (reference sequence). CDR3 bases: TGTGCCAGCAGTTACCGACAGGGCCATGACATTCAGTACTTC. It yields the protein CASSYRQGHDIQYF.

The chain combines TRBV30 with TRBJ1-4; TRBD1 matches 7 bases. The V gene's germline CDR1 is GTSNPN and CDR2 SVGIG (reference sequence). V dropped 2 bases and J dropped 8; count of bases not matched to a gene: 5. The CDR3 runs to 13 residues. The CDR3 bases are TGTGCCTGGAGTCGGGACAGAGCCGAAAAACTGTTTTTT. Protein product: CAWSRDRAEKLFF.

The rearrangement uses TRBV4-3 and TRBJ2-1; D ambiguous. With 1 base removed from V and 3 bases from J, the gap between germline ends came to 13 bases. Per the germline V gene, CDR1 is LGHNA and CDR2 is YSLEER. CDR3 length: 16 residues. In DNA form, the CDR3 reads TGCGCCAGCAGCCAAGTTGTTAGCCCAGACTACAATGAGCAGTTCTTC. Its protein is CASSQVVSPDYNEQFF.

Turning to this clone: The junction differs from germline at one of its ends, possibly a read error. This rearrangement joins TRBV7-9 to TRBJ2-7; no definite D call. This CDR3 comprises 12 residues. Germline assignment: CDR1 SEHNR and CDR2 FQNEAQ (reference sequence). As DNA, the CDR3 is TGTTCCAGCAGCCACAGTCCCTACGAGCAGTACTTC. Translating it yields CSSSHSPYEQYF.

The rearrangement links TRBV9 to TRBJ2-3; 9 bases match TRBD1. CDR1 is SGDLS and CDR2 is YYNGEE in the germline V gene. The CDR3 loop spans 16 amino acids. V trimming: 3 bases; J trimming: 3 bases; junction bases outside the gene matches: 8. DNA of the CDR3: TGTGCCAGCAGCGCGGACAGGGGAGGCTTTACAGATACGCAGTATTTT. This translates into CASSADRGGFTDTQYF.